The T cell receptor (beta chain) described here comes from a study of blood T cells in healthy people across ages. Primed by a sample-barcoded 5' primer and a J-beta primer mix, a second PCR proceeded for roughly 6 to 12 cycles. TCRdb processed the 5' RACE reads anew with MiXCR; each CDR3 protein has one entry. This table has approximately 730,000 distinct CDR3 sequences, 35% to 45% appearing once. Study-level results: Shifts in expanded clonotypes may have been confounded by donor CMV status, which was unknown.

Isolation recovered at least 6.5 million PBMCs from every sample. Comments on this clonotype: The antigen remains undetermined.

The CDR3 is made up of 14 amino acids. The V gene's germline CDR1 is KGHDR and CDR2 SFDVKD. J is TRBJ2-5 and V is TRBV24-1, with D unclear. TRBJ2-1 matches the DNA end more closely, so the J call is doubtful. Input material: blood. The source of this sequence is a woman aged 55-70 years in good health. CDR3 nucleotide sequence: TGTGCCACCAGTGACCCAAGCGAAGGAGAGACCCAGTTCTTC. Its protein is CATSDPSEGETQFF.